The clone carrying this TCR beta chain appeared a single time. As handled by the study authors: Amplification of reference gene primers provided the estimated nucleated cell counts. Here immunoSEQ multiplex PCR was the method, and the copy in TCRdb shows in-frame clones only, minus some. The DNA was the basis for D and trimming; V, J and clone size are from that table. The sample contains about 71,000 clones, more than 60% of which appear only once. This entry belongs to a study of blood T cell repertoires in COVID-19. Study details: Samples representing acute and convalescent COVID-19 were sourced from the United States, Italy and Spain.

Per germline, CDR1 MNHNS and CDR2 SASEGT. CDR3 size: 15 residues. Trimming stripped 1 base from V and 2 bases from J, with 12 bases between. V usage is TRBV6-1 and J usage is TRBJ2-7; D is possibly TRBD1 (5 bases). The sequenced material came from peripheral blood. This TCR was sampled from a woman of 80 years or more with active or convalescent COVID-19. CDR3 sequence: CASSEGQGQTYEQYF. The CDR3 bases are TGTGCCAGCAGTGAAGGGCAGGGCCAGACCTACGAGCAGTACTTC.